The T cell receptor beta chain under discussion was sequenced for a study of T cell changes during pregnancy in multiple sclerosis. The CDR3 contains 16 residues. Trimming cost V 4 bases and J 0 bases, with 15 bases left between them. The V gene's germline CDR1 is PRHDT and CDR2 FYEKMQ (reference sequence). Clones were read by immunoSEQ multiplex PCR, and TCRdb kept only the in-frame ones, dropping some. The sample holds roughly 42,000 clones, 91% seen once. Sequencing used CD4+ T cells from peripheral blood mononuclear cells, obtained before pregnancy. V and J are TRBV13 and TRBJ1-2, with D perhaps TRBD1 (5 bases). This sequence originates from a female donor with multiple sclerosis, enrolled in a pregnancy study. The CDR3: CASSSPGKETNYGYTF. In DNA form, the CDR3 reads TGTGCCAGCAGCTCCCCAGGGAAGGAGACTAACTATGGCTACACCTTC. The full variable domain, in which reference TRBV13 and TRBJ1-2 provide the parts outside the CDR3, is AAGVIQSPRHLIKEKRETATLKCYPIPRHDTVYWYQQGPGQDPQFLISFYEKMQSDKGSIPDRFSAQQFSDYHSELNMSSLELGDSALYFCASSSPGKETNYGYTFGSGTRLTVV.